These T cell receptor beta chains were read from a single sample in a study of monozygotic twins with inflammatory bowel disease. TCRdb re-analyzed the 5' RACE reads; it lists each CDR3 protein once, without DNA. This sample's clone table lists approximately 120,000 distinct CDR3 sequences. Sequencing was carried out using blood. The receptors stem from a human donor with ulcerative colitis or Crohn's disease, or a healthy co-twin of an affected twin (not recorded which). Both conserved end residues are part of each CDR3. The order of the fields is V gene, J gene, CDR3 length, CDR3 protein.

v_gene: TRBV6-5
j_gene: TRBJ1-4
len: 16
CDR3aa: CASSYHPTGGGEKLFF

v_gene: TRBV7-9
j_gene: TRBJ2-2
len: 15
CDR3aa: CASSTDRGRTGELFF

v_gene: TRBV12-3/TRBV12-4
j_gene: TRBJ2-1
len: 15
CDR3aa: CASTKGQGINNEQFF

v_gene: TRBV4-2
j_gene: TRBJ2-3
len: 17
CDR3aa: CASSQGGDRAGTDTQYF

v_gene: TRBV7-3
j_gene: TRBJ1-1
len: 14
CDR3aa: CASRSRVVNTEAFF

v_gene: TRBV2
j_gene: TRBJ1-1
len: 14
CDR3aa: CASNTPRVGTEAFF

v_gene: TRBV11-2
j_gene: TRBJ1-6
len: 15
CDR3aa: CASSLSPGSDSPLHF

v_gene: TRBV20-1
j_gene: TRBJ1-2
len: 12
CDR3aa: CSATPPGYGYTF

v_gene: TRBV6-2/TRBV6-3
j_gene: TRBJ1-1
len: 16
CDR3aa: CASSYSTRAKNTEAFF

v_gene: TRBV5-1
j_gene: TRBJ2-1
len: 15
CDR3aa: CASSPDREASNEQFF

v_gene: TRBV25-1
j_gene: TRBJ2-1
len: 17
CDR3aa: CASSDIEGPSSYNEQFF

v_gene: TRBV20-1
j_gene: TRBJ2-3
len: 16
CDR3aa: CSARDAQLAGTDTQYF

v_gene: TRBV29-1
j_gene: TRBJ2-7
len: 13
CDR3aa: CSVTWTATNEQYF

v_gene: TRBV4-3
j_gene: TRBJ2-3
len: 17
CDR3aa: CASSQDRTGMNLDTQYF

v_gene: TRBV7-9
j_gene: TRBJ1-2
len: 13
CDR3aa: CASSFGGRDGYTF